This T cell receptor (beta chain) was profiled in a study of T cell repertoires in cytomegalovirus infection. Study details: Public TCR beta signatures were indicative of both CMV infection and a matching HLA type. Study results and limitations: HLA-C-restricted, CMV-specific TCR beta clonotypes were dominant ex vivo.

This clonotype was detected only a few times. Antigen: not known. CDR1 is MNHEY and CDR2 is SMNVEV in the germline V gene (reference sequence). CDR3 length equals 17 residues. The V gene lost 1 base and the J gene lost 0 bases, with 13 bases spanning the gap. TCRdb ran MiXCR on the reads and lists one entry per CDR3 protein. The table records 150,000 to 200,000 distinct CDR3 sequences, under 25% of them present only once. Sequencing used PBMCs. The chain has TRBV27 and TRBJ2-1; TRBD2 is a possible D gene (7 bases). The receptor comes from a human donor in good health (CMV status not recorded). Some clones in this sample may be carry-over from other donors' samples. The CDR3 sequence is CASSLYRGANSYNEQFF. The CDR3 nucleotides read TGTGCCAGCAGTTTATATCGGGGGGCGAACTCCTACAATGAGCAGTTCTTC.